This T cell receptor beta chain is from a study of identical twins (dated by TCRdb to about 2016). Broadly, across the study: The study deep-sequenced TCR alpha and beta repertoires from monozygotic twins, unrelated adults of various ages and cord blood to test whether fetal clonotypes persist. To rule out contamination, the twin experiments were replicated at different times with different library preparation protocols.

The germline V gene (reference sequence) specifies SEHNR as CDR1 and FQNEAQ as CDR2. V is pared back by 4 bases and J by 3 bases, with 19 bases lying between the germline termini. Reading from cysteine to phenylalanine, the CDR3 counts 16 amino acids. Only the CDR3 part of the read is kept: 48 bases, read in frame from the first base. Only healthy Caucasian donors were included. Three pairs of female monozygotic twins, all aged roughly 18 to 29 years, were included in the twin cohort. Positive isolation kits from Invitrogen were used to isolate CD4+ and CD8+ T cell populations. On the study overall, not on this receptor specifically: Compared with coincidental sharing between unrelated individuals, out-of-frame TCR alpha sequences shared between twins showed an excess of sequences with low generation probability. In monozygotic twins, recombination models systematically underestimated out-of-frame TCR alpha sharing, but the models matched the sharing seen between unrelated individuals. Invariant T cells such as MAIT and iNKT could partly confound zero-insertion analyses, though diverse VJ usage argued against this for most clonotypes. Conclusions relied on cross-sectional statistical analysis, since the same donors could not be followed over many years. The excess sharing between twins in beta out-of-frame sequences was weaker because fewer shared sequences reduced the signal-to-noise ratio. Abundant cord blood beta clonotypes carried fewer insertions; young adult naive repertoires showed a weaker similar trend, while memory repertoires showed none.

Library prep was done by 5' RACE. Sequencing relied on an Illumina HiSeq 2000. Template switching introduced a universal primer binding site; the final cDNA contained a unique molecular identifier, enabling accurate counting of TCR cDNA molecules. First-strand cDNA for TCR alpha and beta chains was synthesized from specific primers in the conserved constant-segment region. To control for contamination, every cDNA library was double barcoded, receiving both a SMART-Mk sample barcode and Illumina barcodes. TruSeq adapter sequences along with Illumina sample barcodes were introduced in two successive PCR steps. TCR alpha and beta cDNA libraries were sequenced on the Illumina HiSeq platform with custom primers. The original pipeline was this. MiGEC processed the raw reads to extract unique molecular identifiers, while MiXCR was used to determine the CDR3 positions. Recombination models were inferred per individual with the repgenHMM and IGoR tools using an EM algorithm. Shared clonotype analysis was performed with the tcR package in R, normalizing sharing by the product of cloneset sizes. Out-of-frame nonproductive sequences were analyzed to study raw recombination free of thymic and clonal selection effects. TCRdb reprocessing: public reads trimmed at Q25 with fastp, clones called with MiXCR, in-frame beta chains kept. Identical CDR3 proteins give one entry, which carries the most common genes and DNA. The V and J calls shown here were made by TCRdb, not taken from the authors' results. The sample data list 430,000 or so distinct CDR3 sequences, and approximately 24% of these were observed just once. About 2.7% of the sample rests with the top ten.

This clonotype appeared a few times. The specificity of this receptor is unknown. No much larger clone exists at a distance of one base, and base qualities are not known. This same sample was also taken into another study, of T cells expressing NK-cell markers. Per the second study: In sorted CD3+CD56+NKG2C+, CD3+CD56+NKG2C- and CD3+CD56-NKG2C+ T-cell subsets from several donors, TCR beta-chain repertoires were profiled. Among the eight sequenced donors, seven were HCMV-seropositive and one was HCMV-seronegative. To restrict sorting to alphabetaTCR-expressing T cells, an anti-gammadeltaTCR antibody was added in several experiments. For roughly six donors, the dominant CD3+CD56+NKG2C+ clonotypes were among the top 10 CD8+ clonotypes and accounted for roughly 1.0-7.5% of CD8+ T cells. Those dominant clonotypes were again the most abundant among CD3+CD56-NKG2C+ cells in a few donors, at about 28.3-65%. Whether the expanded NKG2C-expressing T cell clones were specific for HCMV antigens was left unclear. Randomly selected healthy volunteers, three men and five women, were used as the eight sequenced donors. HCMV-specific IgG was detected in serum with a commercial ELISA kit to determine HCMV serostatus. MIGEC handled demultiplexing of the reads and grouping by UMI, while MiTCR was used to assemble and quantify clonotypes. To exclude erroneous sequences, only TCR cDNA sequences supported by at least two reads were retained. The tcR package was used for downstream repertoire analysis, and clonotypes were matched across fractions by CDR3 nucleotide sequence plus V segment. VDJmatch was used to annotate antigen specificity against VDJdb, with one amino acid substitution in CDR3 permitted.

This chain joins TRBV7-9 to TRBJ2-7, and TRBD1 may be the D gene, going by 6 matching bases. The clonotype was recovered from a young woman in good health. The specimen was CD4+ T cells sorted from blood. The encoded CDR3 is CASSSIFGGLNYEQYF. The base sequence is TGTGCCAGCAGCTCTATTTTTGGGGGCCTAAACTACGAGCAGTACTTC.